This T cell receptor beta chain derives from a study of shared clonotypes between healthy human individuals. V shed 5 bases, J shed 4 bases, and the junction held 7 bases outside the gene matches. CDR1 is SGHNT and CDR2 is YYREEE in the germline V gene (reference sequence). The CDR3 spans 14 residues. Replicate PCRs for sorted subsets used around 190 ng DNA; this equaled 25,000 to 30,000 T cell genomes. Sequencing used immunoSEQ multiplex PCR; TCRdb keeps in-frame clones, though not all of them. The table includes some 2,000,000 clones, about 95% detected once. It was CD45RO-negative cells, positively selected for CCR7, that made up naive CD8 cells, with terminally differentiated effector memory CD45RA+ cells excluded.

The sequenced sample consisted of naive CD8+ T cells sorted from blood. The sequence was collected from a man aged 18 to 30 in good health. This chain links TRBV5-4 with TRBJ1-1, with TRBD1 matching 8 bases. The CDR3 spells CASRSPGGVTEAFF. For the CDR3, the DNA is TGTGCCAGCAGATCACCAGGGGGCGTCACTGAAGCTTTCTTT.